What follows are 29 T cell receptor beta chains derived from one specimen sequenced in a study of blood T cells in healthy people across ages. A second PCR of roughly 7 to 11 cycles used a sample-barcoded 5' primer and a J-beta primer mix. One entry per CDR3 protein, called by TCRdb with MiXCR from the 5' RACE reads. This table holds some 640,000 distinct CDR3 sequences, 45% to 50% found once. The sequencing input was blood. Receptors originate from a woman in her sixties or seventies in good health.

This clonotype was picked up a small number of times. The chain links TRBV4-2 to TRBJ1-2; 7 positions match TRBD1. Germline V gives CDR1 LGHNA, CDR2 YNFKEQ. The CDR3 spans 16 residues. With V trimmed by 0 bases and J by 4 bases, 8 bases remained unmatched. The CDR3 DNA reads TGTGCCAGCAGCCAAGATGATGACAGGGCCTTCTATGGCTACACCTTC. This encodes CASSQDDDRAFYGYTF.

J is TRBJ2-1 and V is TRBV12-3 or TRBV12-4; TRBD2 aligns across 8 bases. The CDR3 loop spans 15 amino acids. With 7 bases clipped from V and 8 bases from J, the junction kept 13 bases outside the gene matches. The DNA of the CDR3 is TGTGCCAGCAAACCGGGACTAGTATTCCAAGATGAGCAGTTCTTC. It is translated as CASKPGLVFQDEQFF.

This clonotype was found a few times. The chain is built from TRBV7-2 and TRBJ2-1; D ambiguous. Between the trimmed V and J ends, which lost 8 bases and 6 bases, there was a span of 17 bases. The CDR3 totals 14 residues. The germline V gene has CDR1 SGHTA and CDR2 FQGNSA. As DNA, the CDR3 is TGTGCCAGCTTTCCGAGCCCAACCCGCAATGAGCAGTTCTTC. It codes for CASFPSPTRNEQFF.

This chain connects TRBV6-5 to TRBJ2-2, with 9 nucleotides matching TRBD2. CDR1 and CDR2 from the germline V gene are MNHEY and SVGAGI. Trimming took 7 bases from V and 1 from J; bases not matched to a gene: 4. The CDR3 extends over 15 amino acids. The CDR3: CASTRTSENTGELFF. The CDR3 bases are TGTGCCAGCACCCGGACTAGCGAGAACACCGGGGAGCTGTTTTTT.

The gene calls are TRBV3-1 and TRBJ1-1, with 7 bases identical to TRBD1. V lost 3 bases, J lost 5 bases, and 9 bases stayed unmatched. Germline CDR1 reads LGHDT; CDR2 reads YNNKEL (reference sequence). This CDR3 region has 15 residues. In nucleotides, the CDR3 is TGTGCCAGCAGCCACTCGGACAGGTTGGGGACTGAAGCTTTCTTT. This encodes CASSHSDRLGTEAFF.

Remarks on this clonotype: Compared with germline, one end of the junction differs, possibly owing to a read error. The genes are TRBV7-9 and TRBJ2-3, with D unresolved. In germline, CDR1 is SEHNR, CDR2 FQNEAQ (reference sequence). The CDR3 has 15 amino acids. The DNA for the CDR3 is TGTGCCGGCAGCTACAGACCCGCTAGCACAGATACGCAGTATTTT. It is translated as CAGSYRPASTDTQYF.

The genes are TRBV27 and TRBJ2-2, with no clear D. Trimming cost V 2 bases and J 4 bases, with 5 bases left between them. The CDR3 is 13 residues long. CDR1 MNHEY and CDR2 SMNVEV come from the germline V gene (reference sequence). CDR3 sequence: CASSLTFTGELFF. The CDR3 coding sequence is TGTGCCAGCAGTTTAACCTTCACCGGGGAGCTGTTTTTT.

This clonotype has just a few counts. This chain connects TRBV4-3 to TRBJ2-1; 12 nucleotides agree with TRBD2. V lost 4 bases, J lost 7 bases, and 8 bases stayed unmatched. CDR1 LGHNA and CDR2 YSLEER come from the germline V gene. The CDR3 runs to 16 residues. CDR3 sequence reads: CASSRLAGGPFNEQFF. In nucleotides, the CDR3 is TGCGCCAGCAGCCGTCTAGCGGGAGGGCCTTTTAATGAGCAGTTCTTC.

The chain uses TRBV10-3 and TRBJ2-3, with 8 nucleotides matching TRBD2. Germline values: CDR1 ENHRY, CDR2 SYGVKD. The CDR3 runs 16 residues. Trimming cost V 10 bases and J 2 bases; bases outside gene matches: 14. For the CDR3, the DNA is TGTGCCACCTGGACCTGGAGTAGCGGGATCACAGATACGCAGTATTTT. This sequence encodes CATWTWSSGITDTQYF.

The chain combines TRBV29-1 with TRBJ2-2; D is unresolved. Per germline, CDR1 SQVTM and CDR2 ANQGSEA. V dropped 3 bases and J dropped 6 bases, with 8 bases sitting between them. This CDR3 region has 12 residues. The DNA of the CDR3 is TGCAGCGTTGAGGAAGGATCCGGGGAGCTGTTTTTT. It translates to CSVEEGSGELFF.

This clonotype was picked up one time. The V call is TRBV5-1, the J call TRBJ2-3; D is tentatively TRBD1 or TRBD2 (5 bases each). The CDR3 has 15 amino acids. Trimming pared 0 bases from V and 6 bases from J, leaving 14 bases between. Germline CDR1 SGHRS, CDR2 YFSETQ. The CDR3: CASSLGGDPTDTQYF. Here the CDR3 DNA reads TGCGCCAGCAGCTTGGGAGGGGACCCCACGGATACGCAGTATTTT.

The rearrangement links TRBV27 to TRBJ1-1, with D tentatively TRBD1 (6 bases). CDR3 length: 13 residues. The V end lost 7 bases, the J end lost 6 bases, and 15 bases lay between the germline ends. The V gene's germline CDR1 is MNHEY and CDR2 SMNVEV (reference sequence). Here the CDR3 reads CASNPGHHPEAFF. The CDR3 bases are TGTGCCAGCAACCCGGGACACCATCCTGAAGCTTTCTTT.

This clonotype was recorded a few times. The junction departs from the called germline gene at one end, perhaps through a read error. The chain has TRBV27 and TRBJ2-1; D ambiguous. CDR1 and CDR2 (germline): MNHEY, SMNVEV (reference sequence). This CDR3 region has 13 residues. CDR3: CASTRPWYNGQFF. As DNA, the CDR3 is TGTGCCAGCACTCGGCCCTGGTACAATGGGCAGTTCTTC.

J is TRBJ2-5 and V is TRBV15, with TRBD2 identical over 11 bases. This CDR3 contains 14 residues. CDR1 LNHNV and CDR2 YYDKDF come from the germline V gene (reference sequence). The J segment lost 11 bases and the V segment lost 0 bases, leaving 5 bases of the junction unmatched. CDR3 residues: CATSRDSGRVEQYF. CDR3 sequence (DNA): TGTGCCACCAGCAGAGATAGCGGGAGGGTTGAGCAGTACTTC.

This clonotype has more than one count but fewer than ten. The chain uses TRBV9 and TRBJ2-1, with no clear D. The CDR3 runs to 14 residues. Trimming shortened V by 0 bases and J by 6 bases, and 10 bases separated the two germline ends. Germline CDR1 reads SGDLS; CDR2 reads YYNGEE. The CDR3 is CASSVGTDSNEQFF. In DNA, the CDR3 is TGTGCCAGCAGCGTAGGGACGGATAGCAATGAGCAGTTCTTC.

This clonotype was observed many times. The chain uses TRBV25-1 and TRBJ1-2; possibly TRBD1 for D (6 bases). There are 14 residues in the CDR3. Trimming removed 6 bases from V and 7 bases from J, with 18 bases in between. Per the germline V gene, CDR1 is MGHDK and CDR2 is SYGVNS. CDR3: CASRPDSSISGYTF. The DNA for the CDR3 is TGTGCCAGCAGGCCGGACAGCTCAATCTCTGGCTACACCTTC.

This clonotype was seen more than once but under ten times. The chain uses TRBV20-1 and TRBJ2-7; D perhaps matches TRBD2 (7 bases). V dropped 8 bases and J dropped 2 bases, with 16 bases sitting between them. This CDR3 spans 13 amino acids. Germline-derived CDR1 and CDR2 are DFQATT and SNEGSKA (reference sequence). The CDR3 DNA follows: TGCAGTTCCTGGGGGGCGGGAGCCTACGAGCAGTACTTC. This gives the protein CSSWGAGAYEQYF.

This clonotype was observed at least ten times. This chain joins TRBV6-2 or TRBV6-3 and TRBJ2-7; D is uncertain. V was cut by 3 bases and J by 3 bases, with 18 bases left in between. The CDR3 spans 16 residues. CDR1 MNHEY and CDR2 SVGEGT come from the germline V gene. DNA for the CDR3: TGTGCCAGCAGTTATTCGACAACTCCTGATCTCTACGAGCAGTACTTC. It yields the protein CASSYSTTPDLYEQYF.

The CDR3 sequence is CASKTSGSSYEQYF. The CDR3 DNA is TGTGCCAGCAAAACTAGCGGGAGCTCCTACGAGCAGTACTTC. V gene TRBV28 combines with J gene TRBJ2-7; 11 bases match TRBD2. Trimming removed 7 bases from V and 0 bases from J; junction bases left unmatched: 2. This CDR3 is built from 14 residues. The germline gives CDR1 MDHEN, CDR2 SYDVKM.

The CDR3 protein is CASSPATHYGYTF. In DNA, the CDR3 is TGTGCCAGCAGCCCGGCAACCCACTATGGCTACACCTTC. This sequence joins TRBV3-1 and TRBJ1-2; D unclear. The CDR3 spans 13 residues. Trimming left V 4 bases short and J 3 bases short, with 9 bases between. The V gene's germline CDR1 is LGHDT and CDR2 YNNKEL (reference sequence).

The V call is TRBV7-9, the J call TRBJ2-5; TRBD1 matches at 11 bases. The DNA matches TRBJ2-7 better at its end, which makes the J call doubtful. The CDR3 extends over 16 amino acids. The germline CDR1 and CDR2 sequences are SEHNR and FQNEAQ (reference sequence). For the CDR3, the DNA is TGTGCCAGCAGCTTAGAGGACAGGGGGCTTCCCTACGAGCAGTACTTC. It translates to CASSLEDRGLPYEQYF.

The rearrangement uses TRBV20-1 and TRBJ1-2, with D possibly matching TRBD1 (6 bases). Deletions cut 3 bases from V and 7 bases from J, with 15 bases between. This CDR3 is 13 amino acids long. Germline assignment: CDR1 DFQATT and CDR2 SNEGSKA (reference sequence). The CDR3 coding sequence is TGCAGTGCTAGCGGCAGGGGATCGGCTGGCTACACCTTC. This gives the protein CSASGRGSAGYTF.

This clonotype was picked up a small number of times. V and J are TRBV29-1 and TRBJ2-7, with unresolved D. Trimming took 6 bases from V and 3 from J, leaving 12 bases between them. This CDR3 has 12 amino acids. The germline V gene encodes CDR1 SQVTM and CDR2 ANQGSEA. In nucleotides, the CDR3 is TGCAGCGTCGAGACATCTTTCTACGAGCAGTACTTC. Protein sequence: CSVETSFYEQYF.

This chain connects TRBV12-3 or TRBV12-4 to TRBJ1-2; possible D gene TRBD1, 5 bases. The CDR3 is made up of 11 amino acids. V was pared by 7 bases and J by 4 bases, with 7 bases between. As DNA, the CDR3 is TGTGCCAGCAATAGGGGCTATGGCTACACCTTC. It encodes CASNRGYGYTF.

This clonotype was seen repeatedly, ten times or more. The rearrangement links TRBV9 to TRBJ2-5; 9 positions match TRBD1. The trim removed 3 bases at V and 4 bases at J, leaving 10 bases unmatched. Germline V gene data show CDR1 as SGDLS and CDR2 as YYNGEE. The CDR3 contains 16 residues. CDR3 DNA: TGTGCCAGCAGCGGATTGGACAGGGGTGCGGTAGAGACCCAGTACTTC. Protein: CASSGLDRGAVETQYF.

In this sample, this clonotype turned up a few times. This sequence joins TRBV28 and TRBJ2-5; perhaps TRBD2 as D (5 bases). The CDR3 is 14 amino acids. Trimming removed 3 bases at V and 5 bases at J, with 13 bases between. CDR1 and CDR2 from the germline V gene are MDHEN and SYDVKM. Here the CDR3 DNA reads TGTGCCAGCAGTTTGTCCAGTACGGGGGAGACCCAGTACTTC. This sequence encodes CASSLSSTGETQYF.

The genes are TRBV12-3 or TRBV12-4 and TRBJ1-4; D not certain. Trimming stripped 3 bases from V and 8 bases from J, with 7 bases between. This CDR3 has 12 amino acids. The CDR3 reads CASSLSREKLFF. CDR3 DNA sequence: TGTGCCAGCAGTTTGAGCAGAGAAAAACTGTTTTTT.

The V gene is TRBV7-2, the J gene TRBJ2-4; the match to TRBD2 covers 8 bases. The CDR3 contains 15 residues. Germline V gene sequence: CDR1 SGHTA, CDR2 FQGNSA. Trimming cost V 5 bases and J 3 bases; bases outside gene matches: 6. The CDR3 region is CASSKRETGKNIQYF. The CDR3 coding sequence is TGTGCCAGCAGCAAGCGGGAGACAGGCAAAAACATTCAGTACTTC.

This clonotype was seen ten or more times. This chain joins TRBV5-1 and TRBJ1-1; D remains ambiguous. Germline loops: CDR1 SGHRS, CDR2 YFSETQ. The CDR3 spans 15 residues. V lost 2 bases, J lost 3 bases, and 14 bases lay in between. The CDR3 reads CASSFRTEGDTEAFF. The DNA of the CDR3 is TGCGCCAGCAGCTTCAGGACCGAGGGAGACACTGAAGCTTTCTTT.